This is a list of T cell receptor beta chains from one sample in a study of radiation and T cells in renal cell carcinoma. Measured with immunoSEQ multiplex PCR; TCRdb has only the in-frame clones, and not every one. The table lists about 91,000 clones, over 75% of them singletons, with around 6.3% in the top ten. This specimen was blood, taken from a patient whose treatment included radiotherapy and nephrectomy. The receptor set was obtained from a man between 60 and 75 years old with renal cell carcinoma. The conserved cysteine and the conserved F or W are not part of the CDR3 here. Size is omitted from some rows. Given values are once, few, many or a class for expanded clones.

abundance: NA; v_gene: TRBV27; CDR3aa: ASSLSGMAPGGTDTQY
abundance: NA; v_gene: TRBV29-1; CDR3aa: SVEGGLGSKSTLDTQY
abundance: NA; v_gene: TRBV7-2; CDR3aa: ASSLRGNTGELF
abundance: NA; v_gene: TRBV5-6; CDR3aa: ASSLRYRVLSGANVLT
abundance: NA; v_gene: TRBV14; CDR3aa: ASGRQGTNEKLF
abundance: NA; v_gene: TRBV11-1; CDR3aa: ASSFRDTGELF
abundance: NA; v_gene: TRBV9; CDR3aa: ASSPLGVSTQY
abundance: NA; v_gene: TRBV21-1; CDR3aa: ASSKRTVPVLMGYT
abundance: NA; v_gene: TRBV5-1; CDR3aa: ASSPGLTSGTGNEQF
abundance: NA; v_gene: TRBV28; CDR3aa: ASSPPPGMNTEAF
abundance: NA; v_gene: TRBV6-1; CDR3aa: ASSEDPHSYNEQF
abundance: NA; v_gene: TRBV5-4; CDR3aa: ASRMGGPYGYT
abundance: once; v_gene: TRBV27; CDR3aa: ASSFPLSNQPQH
abundance: NA; v_gene: TRBV28; CDR3aa: ASSLSSDLSDTQY
abundance: NA; v_gene: TRBV27; CDR3aa: ASSSSSGQGSEKLF
abundance: NA; v_gene: TRBV10-3; CDR3aa: AISESGAGANTEAF
abundance: NA; v_gene: TRBV27; CDR3aa: ASSLALGAVQETQY
abundance: once; v_gene: TRBV7-8; CDR3aa: ASSLQGQGNQPQH
abundance: NA; v_gene: TRBV11-3; CDR3aa: ASSLVFQRCTDTQY
abundance: NA; v_gene: TRBV10-3; CDR3aa: AIRENTGELF
abundance: NA; v_gene: TRBV10-3; CDR3aa: AISEAGRNSYGYT
abundance: NA; v_gene: TRBV6-5; CDR3aa: ASSYRTISNQPQH
abundance: NA; v_gene: TRBV18; CDR3aa: ASSPDPGQAGREQY
abundance: NA; v_gene: TRBV6-4; CDR3aa: ASSVGITGELF
abundance: NA; v_gene: TRBV7-7; CDR3aa: ASSLVKGQGQETQY
abundance: NA; v_gene: TRBV19; CDR3aa: ASSVGNSGANVLT
abundance: NA; v_gene: TRBV11-3; CDR3aa: ASSARTSGGTGDTQY
abundance: NA; v_gene: TRBV19; CDR3aa: ASSKGQGGIYEQY
abundance: NA; v_gene: TRBV5-6; CDR3aa: ASSFVASGRGEQY
abundance: few; v_gene: TRBV19; CDR3aa: ASSGSVQETQY
abundance: NA; v_gene: TRBV7-9; CDR3aa: ATRRGSSYEQY
abundance: once; v_gene: TRBV4-1; CDR3aa: ASRHGGRHTDTQY
abundance: NA; v_gene: TRBV5-1; CDR3aa: ASSGSGSYEQY
abundance: NA; v_gene: TRBV4-3; CDR3aa: ASSPQGALGETQY
abundance: NA; v_gene: TRBV27; CDR3aa: ASSLVGTSSYEQY
abundance: NA; v_gene: TRBV25-1; CDR3aa: ASSVTSGTDTQY
abundance: NA; v_gene: TRBV4-2; CDR3aa: ASSQGTGTNEKLF
abundance: once; v_gene: TRBV19; CDR3aa: ASSLRGQATYEQF
abundance: NA; v_gene: TRBV28; CDR3aa: ASSNTDTQY
abundance: NA; v_gene: TRBV7-2; CDR3aa: ASSSTSGRVNIQY
abundance: NA; v_gene: TRBV19; CDR3aa: ASTASGAYEQY
abundance: NA; v_gene: TRBV29-1; CDR3aa: SVGVTGDTQY
abundance: few; v_gene: TRBV28; CDR3aa: ATQTGSPEAF
abundance: NA; v_gene: TRBV5-1; CDR3aa: ASSLDGSGTGELF
abundance: NA; v_gene: TRBV6-5; CDR3aa: ASSPPTGHNSPLH
abundance: NA; v_gene: TRBV9; CDR3aa: ASSQGQTYEQY
abundance: NA; v_gene: TRBV2; CDR3aa: ASCWGDASYNEQF